The 24 T cell receptor beta chains below were found in one sample sequenced in a study of blood T cell repertoires in COVID-19. Produced via immunoSEQ multiplex PCR; TCRdb's table is partial and in-frame only. The sample lists about 270,000 clones; over 70% were seen once. Input material: peripheral blood. These receptors were taken from an elderly man with acute or convalescent COVID-19.

The chain couples TRBV18 to TRBJ2-3, with D perhaps TRBD2 (6 bases). Trimming shortened V by 1 base and J by 4 bases, and 15 bases separated the two germline ends. Germline V CDR1 and CDR2: KGHSH, LQKENI. The CDR3 totals 16 residues. CDR3 DNA sequence: TGTGCCAGCTCACCACGACTAGATGGCTTCGCAGATACGCAGTATTTT. It encodes CASSPRLDGFADTQYF.

The chain employs TRBV2 and TRBJ1-2; 9 nucleotides agree with TRBD1. The CDR3 runs to 15 residues. Germline-derived CDR1 and CDR2 are SNHLY and FYNNEI. Trimming removed 5 bases from V and 2 bases from J; junction bases left unmatched: 6. The CDR3 is CASSLGQGMNYGYTF. CDR3 sequence (DNA): TGTGCCAGCAGTTTGGGACAGGGAATGAACTATGGCTACACCTTC.

This chain links TRBV10-3 with TRBJ1-1, with 7 bases matching TRBD1. CDR3 length equals 14 residues. Germline V CDR1 and CDR2: ENHRY, SYGVKD. Trimming at V came to 6 bases and at J to 1 base, leaving 5 bases not matched to a gene. CDR3 residues: CAIRSGTENTEAFF. In nucleotides, the CDR3 is TGTGCCATCAGATCCGGGACAGAGAACACTGAAGCTTTCTTT.

The chain joins TRBV5-1 to TRBJ1-6; no clear D. The germline gives CDR1 SGHRS, CDR2 YFSETQ. The CDR3 is 14 amino acids. V gave up 5 bases and J gave up 5 bases, with 11 bases separating them. The CDR3 reads CASRPPGDNSPLHF. The CDR3, as DNA: TGCGCCAGCAGGCCCCCAGGTGATAATTCACCCCTCCACTTT.

This chain connects TRBV19 to TRBJ2-1, with 7 bases matching TRBD2. V was pared by 3 bases and J by 2 bases, with 16 bases of the junction left unmatched. Germline V gives CDR1 LNHDA, CDR2 SQIVND (reference sequence). This CDR3 contains 19 residues. CDR3 nucleotides: TGTGCCAGTAGTATCACGGAGGGGAGGGCCCCTCGAACCTACAATGAGCAGTTCTTC. The encoded protein is CASSITEGRAPRTYNEQFF.

V and J are TRBV7-2 and TRBJ1-5, with TRBD1 as a possible D gene (6 bases). This CDR3 has 14 amino acids. Trimming left V 4 bases short and J 3 bases short, with 10 bases between. Germline values: CDR1 SGHTA, CDR2 FQGNSA. In nucleotides, the CDR3 is TGTGCCAGCAGCTCTCCGGGACACAATCAGCCCCAGCATTTT. Protein product: CASSSPGHNQPQHF.

J is TRBJ1-2 and V is TRBV18; 7 bases align to TRBD1. Losses at the gene ends were 3 bases for V and 4 bases for J; bases not matched to a gene: 5. This CDR3 region has 14 residues. Germline loops: CDR1 KGHSH, CDR2 LQKENI. For the CDR3, the DNA is TGTGCCAGCTCACCGGACAGGTCCTTCTATGGCTACACCTTC. It translates to CASSPDRSFYGYTF.

The chain employs TRBV18 and TRBJ2-7; 7 bases match TRBD2. The CDR3 length is 17 residues. V was pared by 1 base and J by 2 bases, with 11 bases of the junction left unmatched. Germline V CDR1 and CDR2: KGHSH, LQKENI. The CDR3 here is CASSPLNPLAGAYEQYF. DNA of the CDR3: TGTGCCAGCTCACCACTTAACCCCCTGGCGGGAGCCTACGAGCAGTACTTC.

The rearrangement uses TRBV5-8 and TRBJ2-5; tentatively, D is TRBD1 (5 bases). V gave up 2 bases and J gave up 9 bases, with 11 bases separating them. In germline, CDR1 is SGHTS, CDR2 YDEGEE. CDR3 length: 12 amino acids. The CDR3 DNA sequence: TGTGCCAGCAGCTTTGGGGCCCTGGCCCAGTACTTC. It codes for CASSFGALAQYF.

V gene TRBV7-2 combines with J gene TRBJ1-2; D possibly corresponds to TRBD1 (6 bases). The ends were cut back, 3 bases at V and 3 bases at J, with 23 bases in the middle. The CDR3 consists of 18 residues. Germline assignment: CDR1 SGHTA and CDR2 FQGNSA. The DNA for the CDR3 is TGTGCCAGCAGCTTTGGCCCTGCGAGGGGGACACCGGACTATGGCTACACCTTC. As protein: CASSFGPARGTPDYGYTF. Together with reference TRBV7-2 and TRBJ1-2, the CDR3 gives the full variable domain: GAGVSQSPSNKVTEKGKDVELRCDPISGHTALYWYRQSLGQGLEFLIYFQGNSAPDKSGLPSDRFSAERTGGSVSTLTIQRTQQEDSAVYLCASSFGPARGTPDYGYTFGSGTRLTVV.

This clone showed up just a few times. The chain joins TRBV24-1 to TRBJ2-7; 10 bases are shared with TRBD1. The CDR3 spans 16 residues. Germline-derived CDR1 and CDR2 are KGHDR and SFDVKD. V lost 4 bases and J lost 2; bases outside the gene matches: 7. CDR3 loop: CATSDGGQGIPYEQYF. DNA for the CDR3: TGTGCCACCAGTGACGGGGGACAGGGGATCCCCTACGAGCAGTACTTC.

V and J are TRBV6-5 and TRBJ1-2; D might be TRBD1 (6 bases). The CDR3 extends over 15 amino acids. The germline V and J ends were trimmed by 8 bases and 4 bases, with 20 bases remaining between them. Germline V lookup: CDR1 MNHEY, CDR2 SVGAGI. The chain's CDR3 is CASQPATGLIYGYTF. DNA of the CDR3: TGTGCCAGCCAACCGGCGACAGGTCTAATCTATGGCTACACCTTC.

The chain combines TRBV5-1 with TRBJ2-1; tentatively, D is TRBD1 (6 bases). V lost 0 bases and J lost 8, with 15 bases in between. The CDR3 is 15 amino acids. Germline V gene data show CDR1 as SGHRS and CDR2 as YFSETQ. As DNA, the CDR3 is TGCGCCAGCAGCTTGGCGGACAGATTTTTCGATGAGCAGTTCTTC. Its translation: CASSLADRFFDEQFF.

The chain combines TRBV5-6 with TRBJ1-6; 9 bases agree with TRBD1. Germline loops: CDR1 SGHDT, CDR2 YYEEEE. The length of the CDR3 is 16 residues. Germline trimming cut 2 bases from V and 7 bases from J; bases unmatched to any gene: 7. CDR3 sequence reads: CASSFPRTGVNSPLHF. Written as DNA, the CDR3 is TGTGCCAGCAGCTTTCCCCGGACAGGGGTAAATTCACCCCTCCACTTT.

The chain employs TRBV19 and TRBJ1-5, with D hard to call. The germline V and J ends were trimmed by 8 bases and 11 bases, with 16 bases remaining between them. Germline CDR1 LNHDA, CDR2 SQIVND (reference sequence). This CDR3 has 12 amino acids. The CDR3 nucleotides are TGTGCCAGTGGAGACCGGGCCGGGGCCCAGCATTTT. Translated, it gives CASGDRAGAQHF.

This sequence joins TRBV4-1 and TRBJ2-7; the match to TRBD1 covers 8 bases. With V trimmed by 4 bases and J by 3 bases, 11 bases remained unmatched. In germline, CDR1 is MGHRA, CDR2 YSYEKL. The CDR3 covers 16 residues. The CDR3, as DNA: TGCGCCAGCAGCCTGTTTGCAGGGGGCGCTGACTACGAGCAGTACTTC. Amino acid sequence: CASSLFAGGADYEQYF.

V is TRBV24-1 and J is TRBJ2-5; the D is unclear. The CDR3 is made up of 14 amino acids. CDR1 is KGHDR, CDR2 SFDVKD, per germline. V lost 2 bases and J lost 2, with 8 bases in between. This CDR3 is CATSDSFSQETQYF. CDR3 bases: TGTGCCACCAGTGATTCCTTCAGTCAAGAGACCCAGTACTTC.

The rearrangement uses TRBV5-1 and TRBJ1-4; D is ambiguous. Looked up from germline, CDR1 is SGHRS and CDR2 is YFSETQ. V lost 2 bases and J 0 bases, leaving 14 bases between the germline ends. The CDR3 runs 17 residues. The CDR3 here is CASSFYSSSATNEKLFF. The CDR3, as DNA: TGCGCCAGCAGCTTCTACAGTTCCTCCGCAACTAATGAAAAACTGTTTTTT.

The CDR3 DNA sequence: TGTGCCAGCAGTTTAGTCAGGGAGGGCCACGAGCAGTACTTC. Protein: CASSLVREGHEQYF. This chain links TRBV27 with TRBJ2-7; 7 bases line up with TRBD2. CDR1 and CDR2 from the germline V gene are MNHEY and SMNVEV (reference sequence). This CDR3 has 14 residues. V lost 2 bases, J lost 5 bases, and 6 bases stayed unmatched.

The chain combines TRBV18 with TRBJ2-1; 9 bases agree with TRBD1. This CDR3 has 15 amino acids. V lost 1 base and J lost 4; bases outside the gene matches: 2. Germline-derived CDR1 and CDR2 are KGHSH and LQKENI. The CDR3 nucleotides read TGTGCCAGCTCACCACGGACAGGGGTATACAATGAGCAGTTCTTC. Translated: CASSPRTGVYNEQFF.

The rearrangement uses TRBV27 and TRBJ2-7; a possible D gene is TRBD1 (5 bases). Trimming removed 3 bases from V and 2 bases from J, with 14 bases in between. The CDR3 loop spans 15 amino acids. Germline CDR1 MNHEY, CDR2 SMNVEV (reference sequence). The CDR3 is CASSFWGPTPYEQYF. CDR3 sequence (DNA): TGTGCCAGCAGTTTTTGGGGCCCGACCCCCTACGAGCAGTACTTC.

The V and J genes are TRBV10-1 and TRBJ1-6; D remains unclear. V lost 6 bases and J 0 bases, leaving 12 bases between the germline ends. From germline, CDR1 is WNHNN and CDR2 SYGVQD (reference sequence). The CDR3 totals 16 residues. The CDR3 loop reads CASSPRPSSYNSPLHF. The CDR3 DNA is TGCGCCAGCAGCCCTCGCCCCAGCTCCTATAATTCACCCCTCCACTTT.

The chain recombines TRBV3-1 (or the pseudogene TRBV3-2) with TRBJ2-3; tentatively, D is TRBD2 (5 bases). Trimming removed 1 base at V and 0 bases at J, with 23 bases between. Germline CDR1 is LGHDT and CDR2 is YNNKEL (reference sequence). The CDR3 contains 20 residues. This chain's CDR3 is CASSQGSMTGYLTSTDTQYF. DNA for the CDR3: TGTGCCAGCAGCCAAGGGTCAATGACGGGGTACCTCACTAGCACAGATACGCAGTATTTT.

V and J are TRBV30 and TRBJ1-1; 7 bases are a match to TRBD1. This CDR3 contains 15 residues. The junction had 11 bases not matched to a gene; V was cut back by 2 bases and J by 5 bases. The V gene's germline CDR1 is GTSNPN and CDR2 SVGIG (reference sequence). The CDR3, as DNA: TGTGCCTGGAGTCCCGGGACAGCGATTCGGACTGAAGCTTTCTTT. Its translation: CAWSPGTAIRTEAFF.